This TCR beta chain was recovered during a study of blood T cell repertoires in COVID-19. Germline CDR1 is LNHDA and CDR2 is SQIVND (reference sequence). V was clipped by 4 bases and J by 6 bases, with 18 bases between them. CDR3 length: 15 residues. In the study's own analysis: It was from reference gene primer amplification that nucleated cell counts were estimated. TCRdb keeps only in-frame clones here, not all; method: immunoSEQ multiplex PCR. The V and J calls and clone size are taken from that table; D and trimming were inferred from the DNA. The sample gives about 220,000 clones, 80% to 90% of which show up once; about 4.4% is in the top ten.

Sequenced sample: peripheral blood. V is TRBV19 and J is TRBJ1-1; a possible D gene is TRBD1 (5 bases). This receptor was identified in a woman in her 70s with acute or convalescent COVID-19. This CDR3 is CASSSEQGFVSEAFF. CDR3 in DNA: TGTGCCAGTAGTAGCGAGCAGGGTTTTGTGTCTGAAGCTTTCTTT.